The next 20 T cell receptor beta chains were all read from a single sample in a study of T cells in Graves' hyperthyroidism and ophthalmopathy. There were TCR beta CDR3 regions amplified from RNA transcripts. HTBI primers drove first-round RT-PCR of the TCR CDR3. TCRdb re-called the multiplex PCR reads through MiXCR, storing one row per CDR3 protein. The data show around 620,000 distinct CDR3 sequences, with around 16% seen just once and approximately 3.8% held by the top ten. The material sequenced was blood. These receptors originate from a woman aged 25 to 39 with Graves' hyperthyroidism.

This clonotype occurred many times. This chain joins TRBV27 and TRBJ2-3; no definite D call. There are 13 residues in the CDR3. Germline V gene sequence: CDR1 MNHEY, CDR2 SMNVEV (reference sequence). V lost 5 bases to trimming and J lost 1 base, with 7 bases between them. CDR3 sequence: CASSPMGTDTQYF. CDR3 DNA sequence: TGTGCCAGCAGTCCCATGGGCACAGATACGCAGTATTTT.

This clonotype has just a few counts. This chain joins TRBV19 and TRBJ1-6; D might be TRBD1 (6 bases). The CDR3 runs 14 residues. Germline V CDR1 and CDR2: LNHDA, SQIVND (reference sequence). Trimming shortened V by 7 bases and J by 6 bases, and 13 bases separated the two germline ends. As DNA, the CDR3 is TGTGCCAGTAAGACAGGTTTGGGTAATTCACCCCTCCACTTT. It is translated as CASKTGLGNSPLHF.

This clonotype was counted at least ten times. The chain has TRBV30 and TRBJ1-4, with D possibly TRBD1 on 6 matching bases. V was clipped by 2 bases and J by 3 bases, with 13 bases between them. Looked up from germline, CDR1 is GTSNPN and CDR2 is SVGIG (reference sequence). CDR3 length equals 15 residues. CDR3 residues: CAWSLRGTANEKLFF. The CDR3 DNA follows: TGTGCCTGGAGTTTGAGGGGGACGGCTAATGAAAAACTGTTTTTT. Full variable domain (rest looked up from reference TRBV30 and TRBJ1-4): SQTIHQWPATLVQPVGSPLSLECTVEGTSNPNLYWYRQAAGRGLQLLFYSVGIGQISSEVPQNLSASRPQDRQFILSSKKLLLSDSGFYLCAWSLRGTANEKLFFGSGTQLSVL.

V usage is TRBV27 and J usage is TRBJ2-3; 9 nucleotides agree with TRBD2. The CDR3 contains 21 residues. Germline CDR1 MNHEY, CDR2 SMNVEV (reference sequence). After removal of 6 bases from V and 1 base from J, the junction contained 23 bases not matched to a gene. The CDR3 region has the DNA TGTGCCAGCAGGCCTGTCCCGGGACAGATTAGCGGGAGCGGTGGCACAGATACGCAGTATTTT. It translates to CASRPVPGQISGSGGTDTQYF.

The chain links TRBV11-2 to TRBJ1-2; D is ambiguous. Trimming cost V 5 bases and J 1 base, with 11 bases left between them. The length of the CDR3 is 14 residues. Germline-derived CDR1 and CDR2 are SGHAT and FQNNGV. The CDR3 region is CASSPSAVNYGYTF. In DNA, the CDR3 is TGTGCCAGCAGCCCCTCGGCAGTTAACTATGGCTACACCTTC.

This clonotype was seen at least ten times. This chain connects TRBV27 to TRBJ2-1; maybe TRBD2 (5 bases). Trimming shortened V by 2 bases and J by 5 bases, and 10 bases separated the two germline ends. Germline V gene data show CDR1 as MNHEY and CDR2 as SMNVEV (reference sequence). This CDR3 comprises 14 residues. This chain's CDR3 is CASSLRAGNNEQFF. The CDR3 bases are TGTGCCAGCAGTTTAAGGGCGGGCAACAATGAGCAGTTCTTC.

This clonotype has ten or more counts. The CDR3 sequence: CASSYGTGGVYEQYF. CDR3 sequence (DNA): TGTGCCAGCAGCTACGGGACAGGGGGCGTCTACGAGCAGTACTTC. The chain joins TRBV5-5 to TRBJ2-7; 12 nucleotides align to TRBD1. The ends lost 3 bases at V and 3 bases at J; junction bases unmatched: 4. Per the germline V gene, CDR1 is SGHKS and CDR2 is YYEKEE (reference sequence). CDR3 size: 15 residues.

This clonotype was observed a few times. The V gene is TRBV4-2, the J gene TRBJ2-7, with D hard to call. Trimming shortened V by 3 bases and J by 3 bases, and 9 bases separated the two germline ends. CDR1 LGHNA and CDR2 YNFKEQ come from the germline V gene. The CDR3 is 13 amino acids. The CDR3 region is CASSQDGFYEQYF. The CDR3 region has the DNA TGTGCCAGCAGCCAGGACGGATTCTACGAGCAGTACTTC.

The V and J genes are TRBV15 and TRBJ2-3, with 16 nucleotides matching TRBD2. V was clipped by 2 bases and J by 6 bases; unmatched bases: 11. This CDR3 comprises 19 residues. Germline-derived CDR1 and CDR2 are LNHNV and YYDKDF (reference sequence). The CDR3 protein is CATSRTPGLAGGPRDTQYF. CDR3 sequence (DNA): TGTGCCACCAGCAGAACTCCGGGACTAGCGGGAGGGCCAAGGGATACGCAGTATTTT.

This chain uses TRBV19 with TRBJ2-1; 10 bases align to TRBD1. The CDR3 covers 16 residues. Germline assignment: CDR1 LNHDA and CDR2 SQIVND (reference sequence). Trimming cost V 3 bases and J 2 bases; bases outside gene matches: 4. CDR3 region: CASSMGGQGAYNEQFF. The CDR3 nucleotides are TGTGCCAGTAGTATGGGTGGACAGGGGGCCTACAATGAGCAGTTCTTC.

This clonotype appeared many times. The genes are TRBV6-5 and TRBJ2-7; a possible D gene is TRBD2 (5 bases). CDR1 and CDR2 (germline): MNHEY, SVGAGI. The CDR3 runs to 14 residues. Deletions cut 1 base from V and 4 bases from J, with 11 bases between. CDR3 in amino acids: CASSYLAGGYEQYF. CDR3 DNA sequence: TGTGCCAGCAGTTACTTGGCGGGTGGTTACGAGCAGTACTTC.

This clonotype was counted a few times. The chain employs TRBV5-5 and TRBJ1-2; 10 nucleotides match TRBD1. The CDR3 consists of 17 residues. The J segment lost 1 base and the V segment lost 4 bases, leaving 10 bases of the junction unmatched. The germline CDR1 and CDR2 sequences are SGHKS and YYEKEE (reference sequence). The CDR3 spells CASSERTGTGVNYGYTF. Written as DNA, the CDR3 is TGTGCCAGCAGCGAACGTACCGGGACAGGGGTTAACTATGGCTACACCTTC.

This clonotype was recorded at least ten times. The chain uses TRBV11-2 and TRBJ2-1, with no clear D. Germline V CDR1 and CDR2: SGHAT, FQNNGV. V gave up 0 bases and J gave up 6 bases, with 12 bases separating them. The CDR3 sequence is 15 residues long. The CDR3 bases are TGTGCCAGCAGCTTAGAAGGAAACCAGATCAATGAGCAGTTCTTC. This translates into CASSLEGNQINEQFF.

This clonotype was detected once. The J gene is TRBJ2-7, the V gene TRBV5-1, with D tentatively TRBD2 (5 bases). CDR3 size: 15 residues. V lost 5 bases and J 0 bases, leaving 15 bases between the germline ends. The germline CDR1 and CDR2 sequences are SGHRS and YFSETQ. CDR3 region: CASRAGWRSSYEQYF. Written as DNA, the CDR3 is TGCGCCAGCAGGGCCGGATGGAGGAGCTCCTACGAGCAGTACTTC. The full variable domain, in which reference TRBV5-1 and TRBJ2-7 provide the parts outside the CDR3, is KAGVTQTPRYLIKTRGQQVTLSCSPISGHRSVSWYQQTPGQGLQFLFEYFSETQRNKGNFPGRFSGRQFSNSRSEMNVSTLELGDSALYLCASRAGWRSSYEQYFGPGTRLTVT.

This clonotype was seen many times. V gene TRBV29-1 combines with J gene TRBJ1-2, with D unclear. Deletions cut 6 bases from V and 0 bases from J, with 14 bases between. Germline CDR1 SQVTM, CDR2 ANQGSEA. This CDR3 has 14 amino acids. The CDR3, as DNA: TGCAGCGTCGGAGGGAGCCATTCTAACTATGGCTACACCTTC. Protein: CSVGGSHSNYGYTF.

This clonotype has only one observation. The CDR3 is CASSSSGTGYEKLFF. As DNA, the CDR3 is TGTGCCAGCAGCTCATCCGGGACAGGCTACGAAAAACTGTTTTTT. The chain carries TRBV9 and TRBJ1-4; 8 bases are shared with TRBD1. Germline CDR1 SGDLS, CDR2 YYNGEE. V was clipped by 4 bases and J by 8 bases; unmatched bases: 10. CDR3 size: 15 residues.

This clonotype has more than one count but fewer than ten. The chain is built from TRBV11-3 and TRBJ2-7; the D gene is possibly TRBD1 (5 bases). The CDR3 totals 16 residues. V lost 6 bases, J lost 3 bases, and 21 bases lay in between. Germline V gene lookup returns CDR1 SGHNT and CDR2 YENEEA. In nucleotides, the CDR3 is TGTGCCAGCAGTAGTACTGGGGCAGAGAGCTTCTACGAGCAGTACTTC. Protein: CASSSTGAESFYEQYF.

In its sample, this clonotype was seen many times. The chain couples TRBV20-1 to TRBJ1-1, with D hard to call. Trimming cost V 0 bases and J 1 base, with 9 bases left between them. Germline V gene lookup returns CDR1 DFQATT and CDR2 SNEGSKA (reference sequence). There are 14 residues in the CDR3. The CDR3 DNA reads TGCAGTGCTAGAGAGTCAGGCAGGAACACTGAAGCTTTCTTT. Its protein product is CSARESGRNTEAFF.

The V and J genes are TRBV14 and TRBJ2-7; 9 nucleotides align to TRBD2. The V gene's germline CDR1 is SGHDN and CDR2 FVKESK. This CDR3 is built from 16 residues. J gave up 4 bases and V 0 bases, and 7 bases lay outside the gene matches. In DNA form, the CDR3 reads TGTGCCAGCAGCCAAGATCGGCGTCTAGCGGGGTACGAGCAGTACTTC. Translation: CASSQDRRLAGYEQYF.

In regard to this clonotype: The junction and the germline gene differ at one end; a read error may be behind it. This chain connects TRBV7-9 to TRBJ1-5; D may be TRBD1 (5 bases). Germline V gives CDR1 SEHNR, CDR2 FQNEAQ (reference sequence). CDR3 size: 17 residues. CDR3 sequence reads: CAGSLGTGGYSNQPQHF. In DNA form, the CDR3 reads TGTGCCGGCAGCTTAGGGACGGGGGGGTATAGCAATCAGCCCCAGCATTTT.